This passage covers 8 T cell receptor beta chains from one sample sequenced in a study of blood T cell repertoires in COVID-19. TCRdb's table, derived via immunoSEQ multiplex PCR, lists solely in-frame clones and lacks some. The sample yields fewer than 95,000 clones, roughly 90% seen once. The material sequenced was peripheral blood. The receptors originated from a male donor with acute or convalescent COVID-19.

This sequence joins TRBV6-4 and TRBJ2-1, with TRBD1 as a possible D gene (6 bases). Per the germline V gene, CDR1 is MRHNA and CDR2 is SNTAGT. With 5 bases removed from V and 7 bases from J, the gap between germline ends came to 18 bases. The CDR3 extends over 15 amino acids. The CDR3 DNA reads TGTGCCAGCAGTCTAACAGGGCGGCTGGGTAATGAGCAGTTCTTC. This sequence encodes CASSLTGRLGNEQFF.

This clone was detected only a few times. The V and J genes are TRBV19 and TRBJ2-4, with 7 bases lining up with TRBD1. Per the germline V gene, CDR1 is LNHDA and CDR2 is SQIVND (reference sequence). This CDR3 spans 12 amino acids. V was clipped by 8 bases and J by 9 bases; unmatched bases: 7. CDR3 sequence: CASAGTEGIQYF. The CDR3 DNA reads TGTGCCAGTGCCGGGACAGAGGGCATTCAGTACTTC. Variable domain in full (rest from reference TRBV19 and TRBJ2-4): DGGITQSPKYLFRKEGQNVTLSCEQNLNHDAMYWYRQDPGQGLRLIYYSQIVNDFQKGDIAEGYSVSREKKESFPLTVTSAQKNPTAFYLCASAGTEGIQYFGAGTRLSVL.

The chain carries TRBV7-2 and TRBJ2-7; D is undetermined. In germline, CDR1 is SGHTA, CDR2 FQGNSA. Trimming took 1 base from V and 1 from J, leaving 8 bases between them. There are 14 residues in the CDR3. CDR3 region: CASSLGPQSYEQYF. CDR3 DNA: TGTGCCAGCAGCTTAGGGCCCCAGTCCTACGAGCAGTACTTC.

This clone came up a few times. The chain uses TRBV3-1 (or the pseudogene TRBV3-2) and TRBJ2-7; 10 nucleotides line up with TRBD1. Losses at the gene ends were 4 bases for V and 6 bases for J; bases not matched to a gene: 6. This CDR3 contains 14 residues. From germline, CDR1 is LGHDT and CDR2 YNNKEL (reference sequence). CDR3 DNA: TGTGCCAGCAGCCCAACCCGGACAGGGGGCGAGCAGTACTTC. Amino acid sequence: CASSPTRTGGEQYF.

J is TRBJ2-7 and V is TRBV5-1; D is perhaps TRBD1 (5 bases). The CDR3 runs to 13 residues. V gave up 0 bases and J gave up 5 bases, with 9 bases separating them. In germline, CDR1 is SGHRS, CDR2 YFSETQ. This chain's CDR3 is CASSLGQGDEQYF. The DNA of the CDR3 is TGCGCCAGCAGCTTGGGGCAGGGTGACGAGCAGTACTTC.

The J gene is TRBJ1-5, the V gene TRBV6-6, with 9 nucleotides matching TRBD1. V lost 0 bases to trimming and J lost 11 bases; unmatched junction nucleotides: 11. CDR3 size: 16 residues. Germline lookup yields CDR1 MNHNY and CDR2 SVGAGI (reference sequence). CDR3 sequence (DNA): TGTGCCAGCAGTTACTCAAGGACAGGGGCTAAGACGGCCCAGCATTTT. Translating it yields CASSYSRTGAKTAQHF.

The V and J genes are TRBV2 and TRBJ2-2; D is possibly TRBD1 (5 bases). Trimming removed 8 bases at V and 1 base at J, with 8 bases between. The CDR3 is 13 residues long. Germline loops: CDR1 SNHLY, CDR2 FYNNEI. This chain's CDR3 is CASVGRNTGELFF. CDR3 coding DNA: TGTGCCAGCGTGGGGCGGAACACCGGGGAGCTGTTTTTT.

The chain is built from TRBV12-5 and TRBJ2-2; TRBD2 is a possible D gene (5 bases). V was trimmed by 6 bases and J by 9 bases, leaving 23 bases between them. This CDR3 is 16 amino acids long. Looked up from germline, CDR1 is LGHNT and CDR2 is FRNRAP. CDR3: CASGLSTSRRSRELFF. CDR3 nucleotides: TGTGCTAGTGGCCTGAGTACATCCAGGAGGTCTCGGGAGCTGTTTTTT.